The subject of this entry is one TCR beta chain. Ages ranged from roughly 18 to 100 years, with residence in some 25 US areas. Two consecutive negative NP/OP PCR tests, clearance, or resolved symptoms defined Cohort 3 recovery. The data were obtained in a study of blood T cell repertoires in COVID-19. Study context: PBMCs, B-cell-depleted T cells, or T cells were the source of the cDNA or gDNA that made up the material.

This CDR3 has 14 residues. The germline V gene encodes CDR1 SGDLS and CDR2 YYNGEE. V was cut by 7 bases and J by 9 bases, with 17 bases left in between. The repertoire was sequenced with immunoSEQ multiplex PCR; TCRdb's copy has only in-frame clones and lacks some. The sample has 370,000 or so clones, around 87% seen once; the top ten hold 1% to 1.5%. This sequence was found in a man aged 25 to 40 who had recovered from COVID-19. This chain joins TRBV9 and TRBJ1-6; D may be TRBD1 (5 bases). Material: PBMCs or T cells enriched from blood (not recorded which). CDR3 sequence: CASGDQGFGSPLHF. The CDR3 DNA reads TGTGCCAGCGGAGATCAGGGTTTCGGTTCACCCCTCCACTTT.